The rows below give T cell receptor beta chains drawn from one sample of a study of shared clonotypes between healthy human individuals. Method: immunoSEQ multiplex PCR; TCRdb's copy keeps in-frame clones and lacks some. The profile covers 850,000 to 1,200,000 clones, with roughly 80% appearing a single time and 1.4% to 1.5% taken by the ten largest. Sequencing was carried out using memory CD4+ T cells sorted from blood. The receptors originated from a young man in good health. Each CDR3 is given with its conserved first and last residue. A D gene is named only where the DNA matches it firmly. Clone size appears in some rows only: once, few, many, or a class for an expanded clone.

j_call	d_call	clone_size	v_call	cdr3_aa	cdr3_nt
TRBJ1-2	.	.	TRBV14	CASSQGRGYGYTF	TGTGCCAGCAGCCAAGGCAGGGGCTATGGCTACACCTTC
TRBJ2-5	.	.	TRBV5-1	CASSLVDRIGTQYF	TGCGCCAGCAGCTTGGTTGACAGGATTGGGACCCAGTACTTC
TRBJ2-4	.	.	TRBV9	CASTVGAKNIQYF	TGTGCCAGCACAGTAGGAGCCAAAAACATTCAGTACTTC
TRBJ2-1	TRBD2	.	TRBV4-1	CATQQSGREASFSLRPNEQFF	TGCGCCACCCAACAGTCCGGGCGGGAGGCCTCATTTTCCCTCCGCCCCAATGAGCAGTTCTTC
TRBJ2-5	.	.	TRBV10-3	CAISEVVETQYF	TGTGCCATCAGTGAGGTGGTGGAGACCCAGTACTTC
TRBJ1-2	.	.	TRBV5-1	CASSLVGGDGYTF	TGCGCCAGCAGCTTGGTTGGGGGCGATGGCTACACCTTC
TRBJ2-6	.	.	TRBV10-3	CATTTGLAGANVLTF	TGTGCCACGACTACAGGGTTGGCTGGGGCCAACGTCCTGACTTTC
TRBJ1-6	.	many	TRBV6-6	CASSDRSVSSPLHF	TGTGCCAGCAGTGATAGGTCTGTGTCTTCACCCCTCCACTTT
TRBJ1-2	.	.	TRBV29-1	CSVDGTLNYGYTF	TGCAGCGTTGACGGGACACTTAACTATGGCTACACCTTC
TRBJ2-3	.	.	TRBV19	CASSILGRGATDTQYF	TGTGCCAGTAGTATATTGGGACGTGGGGCTACAGATACGCAGTATTTT
TRBJ1-2	.	many	TRBV7-2	CASSPGMSAYGYTF	TGTGCCAGCAGCCCAGGGATGTCGGCTTATGGCTACACCTTC
TRBJ2-2	.	once	TRBV7-9	CASSLRTGPNTGELFF	TGTGCCAGCAGCTTAAGAACAGGCCCTAACACCGGGGAGCTGTTTTTT
TRBJ1-1	TRBD1	.	TRBV7-2	CASSLPTGGQAFF	TGTGCCAGCAGCTTACCGACAGGGGGGCAGGCTTTCTTT
TRBJ2-7	.	.	TRBV2	CASSETREYF	TGTGCCAGCAGTGAGACGAGGGAGTACTTC
TRBJ2-5	.	.	TRBV25-1	CASSEASRGEQYF	TGTGCCAGCAGTGAAGCCTCTAGAGGTGAGCAGTACTTC
TRBJ1-4	.	once	TRBV7-9	CASSLALGGVREKLLF	TGTGCCAGCAGTTTGGCGCTAGGTGGGGTACGGGAAAAACTGCTTTTT
TRBJ2-4	.	few	TRBV30	CAWSPGGGRYIQYF	TGTGCCTGGAGTCCAGGGGGCGGGAGGTACATTCAGTACTTC
TRBJ2-2	.	many	TRBV6-6	CASSNGRNTGELFF	TGTGCCAGCAGTAACGGGAGGAACACCGGGGAGCTGTTTTTT
TRBJ1-2	.	.	TRBV12-5	CASGFSPSNYGYTF	TGTGCTAGTGGTTTTAGTCCTTCTAACTATGGCTACACCTTC
TRBJ1-1	.	many	TRBV5-1	CASSARDAVSTEAFF	TGCGCCAGCAGCGCCAGGGACGCGGTCAGCACTGAAGCTTTCTTT
TRBJ1-1	.	few	TRBV30	CAWSVRGISNTEAFF	TGTGCCTGGAGTGTACGGGGGATTTCGAACACTGAAGCTTTCTTT
TRBJ2-7	.	.	TRBV30	CAWSVIPGLQGGEQYF	TGTGCCTGGAGTGTGATTCCGGGACTCCAGGGCGGCGAGCAGTACTTC
TRBJ2-7	.	.	TRBV5-6	CASSLGTLGVYEQYF	TGTGCCAGCAGCTTGGGAACACTTGGGGTTTACGAGCAGTACTTC
TRBJ2-1	TRBD1	.	TRBV7-9	CASSYRGSEAYNEQFF	TGTGCCAGCAGCTACAGGGGGTCTGAGGCCTACAATGAGCAGTTCTTC
TRBJ2-6	.	.	TRBV6-5	CASSYGGSGANVLTF	TGTGCCAGCAGTTACGGAGGATCTGGGGCCAACGTCCTGACTTTC
TRBJ2-2	.	.	TRBV2	CASSLGQFTGELFF	TGTGCCAGCAGCCTAGGACAGTTCACCGGGGAGCTGTTTTTT
TRBJ2-2	.	.	TRBV28	CASSSPGRGGLGELFF	TGTGCCAGCAGCTCCCCAGGGAGGGGGGGCCTCGGGGAGCTGTTTTTT
TRBJ1-1	TRBD1	.	TRBV6-6	CASSQGTADLEAFF	TGTGCCAGCAGTCAGGGGACAGCCGACCTTGAAGCTTTCTTT
TRBJ1-4	.	.	TRBV7-9	CASRQQGESEKLFF	TGTGCCAGCAGACAACAGGGAGAAAGTGAAAAACTGTTTTTT
TRBJ1-5	.	.	TRBV19	CASSIEGRGGNQPQHF	TGTGCCAGTAGTATAGAAGGCAGGGGAGGCAATCAGCCCCAGCATTTT
TRBJ2-7	.	.	TRBV5-1	CASSLSGQHYEQYF	TGCGCCAGCAGCTTATCAGGACAGCACTACGAGCAGTACTTC
TRBJ1-1	.	.	TRBV2	CASRGQGMNTEAFF	TGTGCCAGCAGGGGTCAGGGGATGAACACTGAAGCTTTCTTT
TRBJ1-1	.	.	TRBV4-2	CASSQSGGSTNTEAFF	TGTGCCAGCAGCCAAAGCGGGGGTAGCACGAACACTGAAGCTTTCTTT